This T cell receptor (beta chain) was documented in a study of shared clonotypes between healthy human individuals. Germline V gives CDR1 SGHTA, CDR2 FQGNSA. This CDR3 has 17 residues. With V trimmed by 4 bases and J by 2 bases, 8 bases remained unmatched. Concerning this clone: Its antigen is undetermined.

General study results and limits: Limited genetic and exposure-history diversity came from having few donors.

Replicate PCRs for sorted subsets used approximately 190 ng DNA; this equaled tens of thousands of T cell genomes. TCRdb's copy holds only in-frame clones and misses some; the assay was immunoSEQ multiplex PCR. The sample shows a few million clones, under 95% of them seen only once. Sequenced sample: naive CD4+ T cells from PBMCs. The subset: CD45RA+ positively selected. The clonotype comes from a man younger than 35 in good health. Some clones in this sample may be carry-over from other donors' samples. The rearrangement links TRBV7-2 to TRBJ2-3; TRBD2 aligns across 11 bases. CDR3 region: CASSSPIAGGTTDTQYF. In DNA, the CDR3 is TGTGCCAGCAGCTCCCCAATAGCGGGAGGGACCACAGATACGCAGTATTTT.